This T cell receptor beta chain was identified during a study of blood T cell repertoires in COVID-19. The wider study: There were acute and convalescent COVID-19 samples, and they came from the United States, Italy and Spain. PBMCs, B-cell-depleted T cells, or T cells provided the cDNA or gDNA that made up the material.

In its sample, this clone was seen once. Authors' methods: Amplified reference gene primers provided the basis for estimating nucleated cell counts. Method: immunoSEQ multiplex PCR; TCRdb's copy keeps in-frame clones and lacks some. V, J and clone size are those of that table, while D and trimming were read from the DNA. The sample lists about 240,000 clones; roughly 86% were seen once. The source is a woman aged 30 to 39 with acute or convalescent COVID-19. Sequenced input: peripheral blood.

CDR3 residues: CASSARTSGESNEQFF. The CDR3 region has the DNA TGCGCCAGCAGCGCGCGGACTAGCGGGGAAAGCAATGAGCAGTTCTTC. The rearrangement joins TRBV5-1 to TRBJ2-1, with 12 bases matching TRBD2. The CDR3 is 16 residues long. Germline V gene data show CDR1 as SGHRS and CDR2 as YFSETQ. The V gene end was trimmed by 4 bases and the J gene end by 6 bases; junction bases not matched to a gene: 8.